These 8 T cell receptor beta chains share one sample of origin, sequenced in a study of cytomegalovirus exposure and HLA in healthy donors. Vbeta (60) and Jbeta (13) primers were used in the PCR. Sequencing used immunoSEQ multiplex PCR; TCRdb keeps in-frame clones, though not all of them. The sample has roughly 160,000 clones, roughly 83% seen once. The sample taken for sequencing was PBMCs. These TCRs come from a boy between 2 and 10 years old in good health and CMV-seronegative.

This chain links TRBV25-1 with TRBJ1-1, with unresolved D. The CDR3 has 14 amino acids. Per the germline V gene, CDR1 is MGHDK and CDR2 is SYGVNS. V was cut by 1 base and J by 1 base, with 7 bases left in between. The chain's CDR3 is CASSESTGNTEAFF. The CDR3, as DNA: TGTGCCAGCAGTGAATCCACTGGGAACACTGAAGCTTTCTTT. Full variable domain (rest looked up from reference TRBV25-1 and TRBJ1-1): EADIYQTPRYLVIGTGKKITLECSQTMGHDKMYWYQQDPGMELHLIHYSYGVNSTEKGDLSSESTVSRIRTEHFPLTLESARPSHTSQYLCASSESTGNTEAFFGQGTRLTVV.

The CDR3 DNA reads TGTGCCAGCTCAGTTCAGGGCAGGGCGAGCACTGAAGCTTTCTTT. This gives the protein CASSVQGRASTEAFF. The V call is TRBV18, the J call TRBJ1-1; possible D gene TRBD1, 5 bases. Trimming pared 5 bases from V and 4 bases from J, leaving 17 bases between. CDR1 is KGHSH and CDR2 is LQKENI in the germline V gene. This CDR3 has 15 amino acids.

The sample holds a few counts of this clone. The chain joins TRBV6-6 to TRBJ2-7, with 9 positions matching TRBD2. V dropped 6 bases and J dropped 6; count of bases not matched to a gene: 15. CDR3 length equals 16 residues. Germline V gene sequence: CDR1 MNHNY, CDR2 SVGAGI (reference sequence). This CDR3 is CASRQSLAGIPSEQYF. Here the CDR3 DNA reads TGTGCCAGCAGACAGTCCCTAGCGGGGATCCCGAGCGAGCAGTACTTC.

The V gene is TRBV27, the J gene TRBJ2-7; possibly TRBD1 for D (6 bases). The CDR3 totals 18 residues. Germline CDR1 reads MNHEY; CDR2 reads SMNVEV (reference sequence). Trimming shortened V by 0 bases and J by 4 bases, and 22 bases separated the two germline ends. CDR3 amino acids: CASSLSVPTDRLIYEQYF. Written as DNA, the CDR3 is TGTGCCAGCAGTTTATCAGTGCCGACGGACAGATTAATTTACGAGCAGTACTTC.

The chain uses TRBV11-2 and TRBJ2-1, with 15 bases that match TRBD2. The ends lost 4 bases at V and 7 bases at J; junction bases unmatched: 14. Germline V gene lookup returns CDR1 SGHAT and CDR2 FQNNGV. The CDR3 length is 19 residues. For the CDR3, the DNA is TGTGCCAGCAGCTCGGGACTAGCGGGAGGCTGGACGGGGGTTAATGAGCAGTTCTTC. The encoded protein is CASSSGLAGGWTGVNEQFF.

V usage is TRBV7-2 and J usage is TRBJ2-3; possible D gene TRBD1, 8 bases. Germline lookup yields CDR1 SGHTA and CDR2 FQGNSA. The CDR3 has 15 amino acids. V was shortened by 4 bases and J by 4 bases, with 15 bases between the two germline ends. CDR3 loop: CASSWWTGRADTQYF. CDR3 sequence (DNA): TGTGCCAGCAGCTGGTGGACAGGGAGGGCAGATACGCAGTATTTT.

This clone was found once. The V gene is TRBV9, the J gene TRBJ2-3; 7 nucleotides line up with TRBD1. This CDR3 spans 15 amino acids. Unmatched junction bases numbered 6, after V lost 3 bases and J lost 2 bases. Per germline, CDR1 SGDLS and CDR2 YYNGEE. The CDR3, as DNA: TGTGCCAGCAGCGCCAGGGGACAGACCACAGATACGCAGTATTTT. Amino acids: CASSARGQTTDTQYF.

The chain recombines TRBV9 with TRBJ2-5, with D tentatively TRBD2 (6 bases). V was trimmed by 0 bases and J by 5 bases, leaving 11 bases between them. This CDR3 has 14 residues. CDR1 and CDR2 (germline): SGDLS, YYNGEE. CDR3 sequence (DNA): TGTGCCAGCAGCGTAGCTCCGGGGGTGGAGACCCAGTACTTC. Its protein product is CASSVAPGVETQYF.